The 6 T cell receptor beta chains below come from one sample, sequenced in a study of radiation and T cells in renal cell carcinoma (dated by TCRdb to the early 2020s). The time point label for this specimen denotes: blood 2 weeks post-SBRT. The treatment or condition tag for this specimen amounts to: 15 Gy SBRT to primary tumor, nephrectomy 4 weeks later. The receptor library was made with the immunoSEQ multiplex PCR assay. Imported from immuneACCESS, the table was reduced by TCRdb to in-frame sequences with V and J called. These copies leave out some clones; in studies compared against another copy, an unresolved V gene accounts for under half, and the cause of the remainder is not known. This sample has about 150,000 clones in its table, and roughly 86% of those were observed once. The top ten hold about an eighth of the sample. Material: blood, obtained from a patient whose treatment included radiotherapy and nephrectomy. Every receptor here comes from a woman aged 45-65 years with renal cell carcinoma.

The rearrangement links TRBV5-1 to TRBJ1-2; 9 bases line up with TRBD1. Per the germline V gene, CDR1 is SGHRS and CDR2 is YFSETQ. V trimming: 4 bases; J trimming: 0 bases; junction bases outside the gene matches: 7. The CDR3 is 16 amino acids. In DNA form, the CDR3 reads TGCGCCAGCAGCAGGGACAGGGAACCTTCTAACTATGGCTACACCTTC. Its translation: CASSRDREPSNYGYTF. Together with reference TRBV5-1 and TRBJ1-2, the CDR3 gives the full variable domain: KAGVTQTPRYLIKTRGQQVTLSCSPISGHRSVSWYQQTPGQGLQFLFEYFSETQRNKGNFPGRFSGRQFSNSRSEMNVSTLELGDSALYLCASSRDREPSNYGYTFGSGTRLTVV.

V is TRBV15 and J is TRBJ1-5, with D uncertain. Germline V CDR1 and CDR2: LNHNV, YYDKDF (reference sequence). V was pared by 0 bases and J by 2 bases, with 11 bases between. The CDR3 loop spans 16 amino acids. The CDR3 here is CATSREYGGRNQPQHF. Here the CDR3 DNA reads TGTGCCACCAGCAGAGAATATGGTGGTCGCAATCAGCCCCAGCATTTT. Full variable domain (missing parts from reference TRBV15 and TRBJ1-5): DAMVIQNPRYQVTQFGKPVTLSCSQTLNHNVMYWYQQKSSQAPKLLFHYYDKDFNNEADTPDNFQSRRPNTSFCFLDIRSPGLGDTAMYLCATSREYGGRNQPQHFGDGTRLSIL.

The chain joins TRBV30 to TRBJ2-2; D is possibly TRBD1 (5 bases). The V end was cut by 2 bases, the J end by 10 bases, with 17 bases between. The germline CDR1 and CDR2 sequences are GTSNPN and SVGIG (reference sequence). This CDR3 has 14 residues. The chain's CDR3 is CAWSKGRAEQELFF. The CDR3 DNA reads as TGTGCCTGGAGTAAGGGCAGGGCAGAGCAGGAGCTGTTTTTT.

The chain is built from TRBV9 and TRBJ1-1; no clear D gene. Looked up from germline, CDR1 is SGDLS and CDR2 is YYNGEE. The CDR3 totals 13 residues. The V end lost 1 base, the J end lost 2 bases, and 6 bases lay between the germline ends. CDR3 residues: CASSVQKNTEAFF. The DNA for the CDR3 is TGTGCCAGCAGCGTACAGAAAAACACTGAAGCTTTCTTT.

The CDR3 loop is CASSLATYQETQYF. In DNA form, the CDR3 reads TGTGCCAGCAGCTTGGCAACGTACCAAGAGACCCAGTACTTC. The chain links TRBV5-6 to TRBJ2-5; D remains ambiguous. CDR1 SGHDT and CDR2 YYEEEE come from the germline V gene. The length of the CDR3 is 14 residues. Trimming pared 0 bases from V and 0 bases from J, leaving 6 bases between.

The chain employs TRBV7-8 and TRBJ2-1, with D possibly matching TRBD2 (5 bases). Trimming took off 2 bases at V and 0 bases at J, with 8 bases between the two ends. The germline V gene encodes CDR1 SGHVS and CDR2 FQNEAQ. The CDR3 is 15 amino acids. The chain's CDR3 is CASSLSRGSYNEQFF. As DNA, the CDR3 is TGTGCCAGCAGCTTATCACGGGGCTCCTACAATGAGCAGTTCTTC.